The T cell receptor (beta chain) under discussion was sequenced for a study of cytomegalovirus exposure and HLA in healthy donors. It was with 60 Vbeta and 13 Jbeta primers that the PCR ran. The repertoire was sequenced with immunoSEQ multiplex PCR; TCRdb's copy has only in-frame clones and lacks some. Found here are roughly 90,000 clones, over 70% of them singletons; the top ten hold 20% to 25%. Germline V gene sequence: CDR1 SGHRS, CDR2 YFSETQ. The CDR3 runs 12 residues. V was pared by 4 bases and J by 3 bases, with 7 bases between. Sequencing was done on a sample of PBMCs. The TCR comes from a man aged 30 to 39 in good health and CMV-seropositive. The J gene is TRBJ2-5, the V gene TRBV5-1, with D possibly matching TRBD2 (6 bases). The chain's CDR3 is CASSGGEETQYF. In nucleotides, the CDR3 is TGCGCCAGCAGCGGAGGGGAAGAGACCCAGTACTTC.